The 24 T cell receptor beta chains presented below share a single source sample, sequenced in a study of response to subunit inactivated influenza vaccine (dated by TCRdb to the late 2010s). Library method: RT-PCR. Sequenced on an Illumina HiSeq 2500. Through fastp at Q25 and MiXCR, TCRdb rebuilt clones from the public reads, retaining in-frame beta chains. Each entry merges the rows of one CDR3 protein and shows their most common DNA and genes. The sample records roughly 760,000 distinct CDR3 sequences, about 20% of which are singletons. The ten largest clones represent roughly 10% of the sample. The specimen was PBMCs from blood, collected about 5 days after vaccination. These TCRs come from a man aged 45-60 years who received an inactivated influenza vaccine. Donor details come from another sample of the same person, matched by shared clones.

This chain connects TRBV4-3 to TRBJ2-7, with 13 bases lining up with TRBD2. Unmatched junction bases numbered 3, after V lost 5 bases and J lost 2 bases. This CDR3 has 15 amino acids. The germline gives CDR1 LGHNA, CDR2 YSLEER. The chain's CDR3 is CASSETSGGAYEQYF. The CDR3, as DNA: TGCGCCAGCAGCGAAACTAGCGGGGGGGCCTACGAGCAGTACTTC.

The CDR3, as DNA: TGTGCCAGCAGCTTAGATATCAGGGGGACTTATACGCAGTATTTT. Amino acid sequence: CASSLDIRGTYTQYF. The chain has TRBV7-2 and TRBJ2-3, with D maybe TRBD1 (7 bases). Germline V lookup: CDR1 SGHTA, CDR2 FQGNSA. CDR3 length equals 15 residues. The V end lost 1 base, the J end lost 7 bases, and 15 bases lay between the germline ends.

V gene TRBV29-1 combines with J gene TRBJ2-7; no reliable D call. The germline gives CDR1 SQVTM, CDR2 ANQGSEA. The CDR3 is 12 residues long. The V end was cut by 4 bases, the J end by 5 bases, with 12 bases between. DNA of the CDR3: TGCAGCGTTGTGGAGACTGTCAACGAGCAGTACTTC. Amino acid sequence: CSVVETVNEQYF.

V and J are TRBV7-9 and TRBJ2-1; D possibly corresponds to TRBD2 (6 bases). Germline V gives CDR1 SEHNR, CDR2 FQNEAQ (reference sequence). Trimming pared 4 bases from V and 8 bases from J, leaving 24 bases between. The CDR3 has 17 amino acids. CDR3: CASSSGTVRASLDEQFF. DNA of the CDR3: TGTGCCAGCAGCTCAGGGACTGTCCGGGCCTCTTTGGATGAGCAGTTCTTC.

The chain carries TRBV5-6 and TRBJ1-4; D may be TRBD1 (6 bases). The V gene's germline CDR1 is SGHDT and CDR2 YYEEEE. This CDR3 region has 15 residues. V was pared by 6 bases and J by 8 bases, with 20 bases between. In DNA, the CDR3 is TGTGCCAGCACCGGACAGCCTCCTAAGGGGGAAAAACTGTTTTTT. It specifies CASTGQPPKGEKLFF.

V usage is TRBV9 and J usage is TRBJ2-1; D is perhaps TRBD2 (5 bases). This CDR3 has 16 amino acids. Trimming removed 2 bases from V and 0 bases from J, with 12 bases in between. Germline V gene data show CDR1 as SGDLS and CDR2 as YYNGEE. CDR3 residues: CASSVGLGGSYNEQFF. DNA for the CDR3: TGTGCCAGCAGCGTTGGCCTAGGAGGCTCCTACAATGAGCAGTTCTTC.

This chain links TRBV6-1 with TRBJ2-7; TRBD1 agrees at 11 bases. The CDR3 totals 15 residues. V lost 5 bases, J lost 4 bases, and 7 bases stayed unmatched. Per germline, CDR1 MNHNS and CDR2 SASEGT. The CDR3 DNA follows: TGTGCCAGCAGTATCCGGGACAGGGGGTTGTACGAGCAGTACTTC. It specifies CASSIRDRGLYEQYF.

V gene TRBV12-3 or TRBV12-4 combines with J gene TRBJ2-7, with D tentatively TRBD1 or TRBD2 (6 bases each). This CDR3 is 16 amino acids long. Trimming removed 4 bases at V and 2 bases at J, with 18 bases between. Written as DNA, the CDR3 is TGTGCCAGCAGTTCCCCAGTAGTCGGGGGCCCCTACGAGCAGTACTTC. Translated: CASSSPVVGGPYEQYF.

This clonotype has a handful of counts. This rearrangement joins TRBV7-2 to TRBJ1-5; TRBD1 is a possible D gene (5 bases). Trimming took 1 base from V and 13 from J, leaving 20 bases between them. Germline V gene sequence: CDR1 SGHTA, CDR2 FQGNSA. The CDR3 consists of 15 residues. CDR3 residues: CASSLEVGPGRTQHF. CDR3 sequence (DNA): TGTGCCAGCAGCTTAGAGGTGGGGCCAGGGAGGACTCAGCATTTT.

The V call is TRBV10-3, the J call TRBJ2-2; TRBD2 matches at 15 bases. Germline V gives CDR1 ENHRY, CDR2 SYGVKD. V lost 4 bases, J lost 5 bases, and 23 bases stayed unmatched. The CDR3 runs to 23 residues. The CDR3 DNA follows: TGTGCCATCAGTGCTGCCAGGGGGAAAACAACCGGGACTAGCGGGAGGCAAACCGGGGAGCTGTTTTTT. This encodes CAISAARGKTTGTSGRQTGELFF.

CDR3 nucleotide sequence: TGTGCCAGCAGCCTATACCGGGGGCCCATCACCGGGGAGCTGTTTTTT. It specifies CASSLYRGPITGELFF. The rearrangement joins TRBV7-8 to TRBJ2-2; tentatively, D is TRBD1 or TRBD2 (6 bases each). The CDR3 length is 16 residues. The germline V gene has CDR1 SGHVS and CDR2 FQNEAQ. The V and J ends lost 5 bases and 4 bases respectively, with 17 bases between them. The full variable domain, its missing parts supplied by reference TRBV7-8 and TRBJ2-2, is GAGVSQSPRYKVAKRGQDVALRCDPISGHVSLFWYQQALGQGPEFLTYFQNEAQLDKSGLPSDRFFAERPEGSVSTLKIQRTQQEDSAVYLCASSLYRGPITGELFFGEGSRLTVL.

The V gene is TRBV12-3 or TRBV12-4, the J gene TRBJ2-7, with D possibly matching TRBD2 (6 bases). The CDR3 spans 14 residues. Between the trimmed V and J ends, which lost 2 bases and 3 bases, there was a span of 11 bases. Here the CDR3 DNA reads TGTGCCAGCAGTTTATGGGGAGGCTTCTACGAGCAGTACTTC. Translating it yields CASSLWGGFYEQYF.

This clonotype was counted at least ten times. CDR3 sequence: CAISETVNQPQHF. CDR3 sequence (DNA): TGTGCCATCAGTGAAACGGTAAATCAGCCCCAGCATTTT. The gene calls are TRBV10-3 and TRBJ1-5; D not certain. Germline values: CDR1 ENHRY, CDR2 SYGVKD. This CDR3 comprises 13 residues. The V end lost 3 bases, the J end lost 4 bases, and 7 bases lay between the germline ends.

This chain links TRBV20-1 with TRBJ2-4, with a tentative D call TRBD1 (5 bases). The CDR3 is 12 residues long. V lost 3 bases, J lost 11 bases, and 14 bases lay in between. Germline V gene lookup returns CDR1 DFQATT and CDR2 SNEGSKA (reference sequence). The CDR3 spells CSARDTDGVQYF. The CDR3 DNA reads TGCAGTGCTAGGGACACGGACGGCGTTCAGTACTTC.

This clonotype has just a few counts. The genes are TRBV6-1 and TRBJ2-3; 13 nucleotides align to TRBD2. The CDR3 sequence is 14 residues long. The germline gives CDR1 MNHNS, CDR2 SASEGT. J gave up 6 bases and V 8 bases, and 5 bases lay outside the gene matches. The DNA for the CDR3 is TGTGCCAGCGCCCGACTAGCGGGGGGTGATACGCAGTATTTT. Encoded protein: CASARLAGGDTQYF.

This clonotype was counted a few times. The genes are TRBV5-1 and TRBJ2-2, with D hard to call. Trimming left V 0 bases short and J 4 bases short, with 4 bases between. Per the germline V gene, CDR1 is SGHRS and CDR2 is YFSETQ. The CDR3 consists of 13 residues. DNA for the CDR3: TGCGCCAGCAGCTTGGACGTCACCGGGGAGCTGTTTTTT. Residues: CASSLDVTGELFF.

This clonotype was seen a few times. The J gene is TRBJ2-1, the V gene TRBV18, with a weak D call TRBD1 (6 bases). V lost 4 bases and J 8 bases, leaving 24 bases between the germline ends. This CDR3 region has 17 residues. Germline CDR1 and CDR2: KGHSH and LQKENI. CDR3 in DNA: TGTGCCAGCTCACGTAACAGGGAAACGGGTACTTGCTATGAGCAGTTCTTC. Encoded protein: CASSRNRETGTCYEQFF.

This clonotype was seen a handful of times. The genes are TRBV12-3 or TRBV12-4 and TRBJ2-5; no firm D call. Trimming cost V 3 bases and J 0 bases, with 11 bases left between them. The CDR3 spans 15 residues. The CDR3 nucleotides read TGTGCCAGCAGTTTGAGACGGTCGTACCAAGAGACCCAGTACTTC. This sequence encodes CASSLRRSYQETQYF.

In its sample, this clonotype was seen many times. The chain joins TRBV24-1 to TRBJ2-3; D not certain. The germline V gene encodes CDR1 KGHDR and CDR2 SFDVKD. This CDR3 spans 16 amino acids. Trimming took off 4 bases at V and 0 bases at J, with 13 bases between the two ends. CDR3 loop: CATSDRTYRSTDTQYF. The CDR3 coding sequence is TGTGCCACCAGTGACAGGACCTACCGTAGCACAGATACGCAGTATTTT.

The rearrangement links TRBV25-1 to TRBJ1-1; tentative D call: TRBD1 (5 bases). Trimming shortened V by 5 bases and J by 1 base, and 20 bases separated the two germline ends. This CDR3 contains 17 residues. Germline CDR1 is MGHDK and CDR2 is SYGVNS. The CDR3 nucleotides are TGTGCCAGCAGTCCCCTCTTCCGGGACCGAAAGAACACTGAAGCTTTCTTT. Translation gives CASSPLFRDRKNTEAFF.

In this sample, this clonotype turned up a few times. V is TRBV5-5 and J is TRBJ2-2; D may match TRBD1 or TRBD2 (5 bases each). In germline, CDR1 is SGHKS, CDR2 YYEKEE (reference sequence). The CDR3 loop spans 16 amino acids. V shed 1 base and J shed 0 bases, with 10 bases lying between them. CDR3: CASSLFGGANTGELFF. CDR3 sequence (DNA): TGTGCCAGCAGCTTGTTTGGGGGTGCGAACACCGGGGAGCTGTTTTTT.

The rearrangement uses TRBV29-1 and TRBJ1-1; tentatively, D is TRBD1 (5 bases). The CDR3 is 12 amino acids. The V gene's germline CDR1 is SQVTM and CDR2 ANQGSEA. V was clipped by 4 bases and J by 7 bases, with 13 bases between them. The CDR3 DNA follows: TGCAGCGTTGTATTCGGGACGGATGAAGCTTTCTTT. This sequence encodes CSVVFGTDEAFF. Variable domain in full (rest from reference TRBV29-1 and TRBJ1-1): SAVISQKPSRDICQRGTSLTIQCQVDSQVTMMFWYRQQPGQSLTLIATANQGSEATYESGFVIDKFPISRPNLTFSTLTVSNMSPEDSSIYLCSVVFGTDEAFFGQGTRLTVV.

The CDR3 DNA reads TGTGCCAGCAGCTTACGGACTAGCGGTGGAAGCACAGATACGCAGTATTTT. Translation: CASSLRTSGGSTDTQYF. The J gene is TRBJ2-3, the V gene TRBV11-2, with 10 bases that match TRBD2. This CDR3 has 17 amino acids. V was pared by 2 bases and J by 0 bases, with 5 bases of the junction left unmatched. Germline V CDR1 and CDR2: SGHAT, FQNNGV.

This sequence joins TRBV9 and TRBJ2-1; 10 positions agree with TRBD2. Germline V CDR1 and CDR2: SGDLS, YYNGEE. The CDR3 contains 16 residues. The V gene end was trimmed by 0 bases and the J gene end by 7 bases; junction bases not matched to a gene: 7. As DNA, the CDR3 is TGTGCCAGCAGCGTAGTTGGGACTAGCGTTTGGAATGAGCAGTTCTTC. Encoded protein: CASSVVGTSVWNEQFF.